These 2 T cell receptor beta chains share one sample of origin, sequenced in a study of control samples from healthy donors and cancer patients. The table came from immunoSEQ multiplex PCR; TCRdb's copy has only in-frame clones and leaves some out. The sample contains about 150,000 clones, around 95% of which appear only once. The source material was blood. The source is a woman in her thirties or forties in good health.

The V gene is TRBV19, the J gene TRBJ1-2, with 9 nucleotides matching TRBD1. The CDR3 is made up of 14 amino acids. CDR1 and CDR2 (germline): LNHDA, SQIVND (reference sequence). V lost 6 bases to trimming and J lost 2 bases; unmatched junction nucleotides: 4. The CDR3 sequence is CASRTGGANYGYTF. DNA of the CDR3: TGTGCCAGTAGAACAGGGGGCGCGAACTATGGCTACACCTTC. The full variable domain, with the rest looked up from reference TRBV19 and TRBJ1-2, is DGGITQSPKYLFRKEGQNVTLSCEQNLNHDAMYWYRQDPGQGLRLIYYSQIVNDFQKGDIAEGYSVSREKKESFPLTVTSAQKNPTAFYLCASRTGGANYGYTFGSGTRLTVV.

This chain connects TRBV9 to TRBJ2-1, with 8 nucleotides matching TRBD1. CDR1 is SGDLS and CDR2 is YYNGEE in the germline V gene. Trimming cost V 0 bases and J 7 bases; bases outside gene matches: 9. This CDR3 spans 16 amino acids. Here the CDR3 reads CASSVAGQGVRNEQFF. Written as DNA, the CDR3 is TGTGCCAGCAGCGTAGCTGGACAGGGAGTGCGTAATGAGCAGTTCTTC.